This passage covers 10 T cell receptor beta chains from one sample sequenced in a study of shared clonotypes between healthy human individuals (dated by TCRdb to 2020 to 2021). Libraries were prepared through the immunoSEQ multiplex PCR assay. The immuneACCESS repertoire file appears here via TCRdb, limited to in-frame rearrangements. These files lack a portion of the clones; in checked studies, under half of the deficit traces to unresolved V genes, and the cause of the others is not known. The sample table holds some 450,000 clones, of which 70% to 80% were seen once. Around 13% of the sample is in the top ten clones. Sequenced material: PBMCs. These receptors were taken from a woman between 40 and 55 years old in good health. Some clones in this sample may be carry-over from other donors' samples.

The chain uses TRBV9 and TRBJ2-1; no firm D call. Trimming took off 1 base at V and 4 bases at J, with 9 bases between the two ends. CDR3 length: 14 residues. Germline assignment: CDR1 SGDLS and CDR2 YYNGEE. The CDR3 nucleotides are TGTGCCAGCAGCGTAAGTCCCTTATACAATGAGCAGTTCTTC. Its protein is CASSVSPLYNEQFF.

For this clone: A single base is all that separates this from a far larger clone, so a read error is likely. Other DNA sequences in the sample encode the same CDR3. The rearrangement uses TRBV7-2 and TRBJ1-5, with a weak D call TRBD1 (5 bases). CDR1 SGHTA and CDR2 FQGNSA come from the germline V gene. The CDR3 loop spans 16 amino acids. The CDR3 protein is CASSWTGTDSNQPQHF. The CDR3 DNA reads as TGCGCCAGCAGCTGGACCGGGACGGATAGCAATCAGCCCCAGCATTTT.

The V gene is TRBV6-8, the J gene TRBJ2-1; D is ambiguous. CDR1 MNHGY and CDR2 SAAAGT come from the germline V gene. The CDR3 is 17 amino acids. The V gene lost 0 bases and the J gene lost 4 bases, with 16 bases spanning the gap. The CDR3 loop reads CASSYSLLTVGYNEQFF. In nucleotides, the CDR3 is TGTGCCAGCAGTTACTCGTTACTAACAGTTGGGTACAATGAGCAGTTCTTC.

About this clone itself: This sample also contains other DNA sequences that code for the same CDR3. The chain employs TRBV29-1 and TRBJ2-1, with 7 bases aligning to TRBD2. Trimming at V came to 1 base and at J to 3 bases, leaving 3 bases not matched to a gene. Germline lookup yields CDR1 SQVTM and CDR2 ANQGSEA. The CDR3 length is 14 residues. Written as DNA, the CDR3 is TGCAGCGTTGAAGGGGAGGGGTACTACAATGAGCAGTTCTTC. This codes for CSVEGEGYYNEQFF.

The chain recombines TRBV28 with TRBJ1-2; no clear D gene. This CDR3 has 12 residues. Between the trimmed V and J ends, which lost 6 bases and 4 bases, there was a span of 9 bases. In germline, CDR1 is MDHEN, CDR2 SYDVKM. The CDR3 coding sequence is TGTGCCAGCAGCCCCTACCGCTATGGCTACACCTTC. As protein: CASSPYRYGYTF.

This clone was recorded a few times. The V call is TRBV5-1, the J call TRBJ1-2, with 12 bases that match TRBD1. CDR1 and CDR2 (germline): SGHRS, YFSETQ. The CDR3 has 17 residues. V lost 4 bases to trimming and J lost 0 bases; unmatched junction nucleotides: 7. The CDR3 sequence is CASSPRDRGPTNYGYTF. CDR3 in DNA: TGCGCCAGCAGCCCCCGGGACAGGGGGCCAACTAACTATGGCTACACCTTC.

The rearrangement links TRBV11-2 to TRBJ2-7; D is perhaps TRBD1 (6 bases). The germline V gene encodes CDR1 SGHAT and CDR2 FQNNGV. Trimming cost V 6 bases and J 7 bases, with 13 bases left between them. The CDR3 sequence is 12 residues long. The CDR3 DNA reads TGTGCCAGCAGTACAGGGCTGGAGGAGCAGTACTTC. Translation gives CASSTGLEEQYF.

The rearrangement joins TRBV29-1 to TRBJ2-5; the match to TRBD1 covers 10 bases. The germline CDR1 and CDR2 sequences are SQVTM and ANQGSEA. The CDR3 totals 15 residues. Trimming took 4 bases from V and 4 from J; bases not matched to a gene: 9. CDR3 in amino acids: CSVATGGGGLETQYF. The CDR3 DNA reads TGCAGCGTTGCGACAGGGGGCGGTGGTTTAGAGACCCAGTACTTC.

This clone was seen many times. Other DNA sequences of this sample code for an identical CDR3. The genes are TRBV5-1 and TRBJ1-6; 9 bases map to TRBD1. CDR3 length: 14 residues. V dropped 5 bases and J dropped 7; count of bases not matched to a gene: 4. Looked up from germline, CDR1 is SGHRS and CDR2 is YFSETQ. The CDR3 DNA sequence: TGCGCCAGCAGGCCCGGGACAGGGAATTCACCCCTCCACTTT. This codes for CASRPGTGNSPLHF. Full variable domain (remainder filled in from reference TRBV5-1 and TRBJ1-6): KAGVTQTPRYLIKTRGQQVTLSCSPISGHRSVSWYQQTPGQGLQFLFEYFSETQRNKGNFPGRFSGRQFSNSRSEMNVSTLELGDSALYLCASRPGTGNSPLHFGNGTRLTVT.

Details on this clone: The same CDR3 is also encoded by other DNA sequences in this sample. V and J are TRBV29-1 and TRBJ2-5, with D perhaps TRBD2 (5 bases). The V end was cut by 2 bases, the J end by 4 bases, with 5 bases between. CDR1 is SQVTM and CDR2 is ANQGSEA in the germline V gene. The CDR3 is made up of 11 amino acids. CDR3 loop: CSVERGETQYF. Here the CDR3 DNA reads TGCAGCGTTGAACGGGGAGAGACCCAGTACTTC.